Listed below are T cell receptor beta chains from one sample, sequenced in a study of T cells in Graves' hyperthyroidism and ophthalmopathy. TCRdb processed the multiplex PCR reads anew with MiXCR; each CDR3 protein has one entry. The sample yields roughly 300,000 distinct CDR3 sequences, under 25% seen once. The source material was blood. The receptor set was obtained from a woman between 45 and 65 years old with Graves' hyperthyroidism. Each CDR3 is given with its conserved first and last residue. D genes are given only for firm matches. Clone sizes are given selectively: once, few, many, or a class where the clone is expanded.

d_call | j_call | v_call | clone_size | cdr3_nt | cdr3_aa
. | TRBJ2-1 | TRBV6-5 | many | TGTGCCAGCAGTTACTCGGAACTAGTCCATGAGCAGTTCTTC | CASSYSELVHEQFF
. | TRBJ2-2 | TRBV5-1 | many | TGCGCCAGCAGGCAGGAGAACACCGGGGAGCTGTTTTTT | CASRQENTGELFF
TRBD1 | TRBJ1-1 | TRBV5-1 | . | TGCGCCAGCAGCTTGGCCCAACCAGGGGGCACTGAAGCTTTCTTT | CASSLAQPGGTEAFF
. | TRBJ2-1 | TRBV7-2 | . | TGTGCCAGCAGCAGGGATGTGGGAGGGGGAGTCGCCTACAATGAGCAGTTCTTC | CASSRDVGGGVAYNEQFF
. | TRBJ1-4 | TRBV12-3/TRBV12-4 | . | TGTGCCAGCAGCTCATCCAGGGTTGAAAAACTGTTTTTT | CASSSSRVEKLFF
. | TRBJ1-1 | TRBV6-1 | many | TGTGCCAGCCAAGGACATTCAATGAACACTGAAGCTTTCTTT | CASQGHSMNTEAFF
. | TRBJ2-6 | TRBV9 | . | TGTGCCAGCAGCAAGTTATCCGGGGCCAACGTCCTGACTTTC | CASSKLSGANVLTF
TRBD2 | TRBJ2-7 | TRBV7-9 | many | TGTGCCAGCAGCAACATGTTAGCGGGAGGGCCCTCCTACGAGCAGTACTTC | CASSNMLAGGPSYEQYF
TRBD2 | TRBJ2-7 | TRBV7-2 | few | TGTGCCAGCAGCTTAGCAGCGGGAACCCTCTACGAGCAGTACTTC | CASSLAAGTLYEQYF
. | TRBJ1-1 | TRBV9 | few | TGTGCCAGCAGCGTAGGGGAGGGAAAGTTGGGGAAGAACACTGAAGCTTTCTTT | CASSVGEGKLGKNTEAFF
. | TRBJ2-1 | TRBV7-2 | many | TGTGCCAGCAGCGCACCAGGGAGAGGGGATTACAATGAGCAGTTCTTC | CASSAPGRGDYNEQFF
TRBD2 | TRBJ2-5 | TRBV12-3/TRBV12-4 | many | TGTGCCAGCAGCGGGGGGGGCTTGGAGACCCAGTACTTC | CASSGGGLETQYF
. | TRBJ1-3 | TRBV4-1 | . | TGCGCCAGCAGCCATGGAAGAGGTGCAGCTGGAAACACCATATATTTT | CASSHGRGAAGNTIYF
TRBD2 | TRBJ2-3 | TRBV10-3 | many | TGTGCCATCAGTGGGCTAGCGGGGGGGACAGATACGCAGTATTTT | CAISGLAGGTDTQYF
. | TRBJ1-5 | TRBV6-1 | many | TGTGCCAGCAGTGACCACAGGCATAATCAGCCCCAGCATTTT | CASSDHRHNQPQHF
TRBD1 | TRBJ2-3 | TRBV29-1 | few | TGCAGCGTTGAGTACTCCGGACAGGTCACAGATACGCAGTATTTT | CSVEYSGQVTDTQYF
. | TRBJ2-5 | TRBV5-6 | few | TGTGCCAGCAGCCAACGGGTGGGGGCGAAGACCCAGTACTTC | CASSQRVGAKTQYF
TRBD2 | TRBJ2-1 | TRBV5-1 | . | TGCGCCAGCAGCTTTGATCCTCGACTAGCGGGCCGCTCCTACAATGAGCAGTTCTTC | CASSFDPRLAGRSYNEQFF
TRBD1 | TRBJ1-3 | TRBV9 | . | TGTGCCAGCAGCTTCCGGGACAGCGGAAACACCATATATTTT | CASSFRDSGNTIYF
. | TRBJ2-1 | TRBV5-1 | many | TGCGCCAGCAGCTTCGACAGATTTAGTGAGCAGTTCTTC | CASSFDRFSEQFF
. | TRBJ1-1 | TRBV29-1 | many | TGCAGCGTTGAAGAGAGCAGGGCCGGAACTGAAGCTTTCTTT | CSVEESRAGTEAFF
. | TRBJ1-3 | TRBV6-2/TRBV6-3 | . | TGTGCCAGCAGTGGAGGTGGAAACACCATATATTTT | CASSGGGNTIYF
TRBD1 | TRBJ1-1 | TRBV6-5 | many | TGTGCCAGCAGTTACGACAGGGTAAACACTGAAGCTTTCTTT | CASSYDRVNTEAFF
. | TRBJ1-2 | TRBV7-2 | . | TGTGCCAGCAGCTTAGTGCCGGGACACAACCATGGCTACACCTTC | CASSLVPGHNHGYTF
TRBD2 | TRBJ2-1 | TRBV29-1 | many | TGCAGCGTTGCCAGAACTAGCGGGACCATCTACAATGAGCAGTTCTTC | CSVARTSGTIYNEQFF
TRBD1 | TRBJ1-4 | TRBV2 | many | TGTGCCAGCAGTATAGACAGGGGGCCGGATGAAAAACTGTTTTTT | CASSIDRGPDEKLFF
. | TRBJ2-1 | TRBV12-3/TRBV12-4 | many | TGTGCCAGCAGCCCCCCCGGGACCCGACACAATGAGCAGTTCTTC | CASSPPGTRHNEQFF
. | TRBJ1-1 | TRBV7-3 | many | TGTGCCAGCAGCTTAAACAGGGCTGATGAAGCTTTCTTT | CASSLNRADEAFF
TRBD1 | TRBJ1-4 | TRBV2 | many | TGTGCCAGCAGATCAGGGGGCTCGGCTAATGAAAAACTGTTTTTT | CASRSGGSANEKLFF
. | TRBJ2-3 | TRBV2 | . | TGTGCCAGCAGTGAATGGGGCTTTGATAGCACAGATACGCAGTATTTT | CASSEWGFDSTDTQYF
. | TRBJ1-2 | TRBV7-9 | few | TGTGCCAGCAGCTCCATAGACAGATACTATGGCTACACCTTC | CASSSIDRYYGYTF
TRBD2 | TRBJ2-1 | TRBV20-1 | . | TGCAGTGCTAGAGCCCGGACTAGCGGGAGGGCCGTGTTCTTC | CSARARTSGRAVFF
. | TRBJ2-5 | TRBV12-3/TRBV12-4 | many | TGTGCCAGCAGGGGAAGGGGGACCCAGTACTTC | CASRGRGTQYF
TRBD1 | TRBJ1-3 | TRBV5-4 | few | TGTGCCAGCAGCGTCGACAGGGCTGGAAACACCATATATTTT | CASSVDRAGNTIYF
. | TRBJ1-3 | TRBV6-1 | few | TGTGCCAGCAGCGGAGTGGGCTCTGGAAACACCATATATTTT | CASSGVGSGNTIYF
TRBD2 | TRBJ2-3 | TRBV20-1 | many | TGCAGTGCTAGAGAAGGACGTAGCGGGAAAGATACGCAGTATTTT | CSAREGRSGKDTQYF
. | TRBJ1-2 | TRBV6-5 | many | TGTGCCAGCAGTTACTCGATGACAGGAACTAACTATGGCTACACCTTC | CASSYSMTGTNYGYTF